The 18 T cell receptor beta chains listed next were all sequenced from one sample in a study of T cells in tuberculosis. Libraries were prepared by immunoSEQ multiplex PCR; TCRdb keeps only in-frame clonotypes and omits some of them. The data hold 30,000 to 35,000 clones, with under 95% observed a single time. The sample comprised PBMCs. Receptors were obtained from a donor aged 10 to 29 with latent tuberculosis or without tuberculosis infection. Some clones in this sample may be carry-over from other donors' samples.

This rearrangement joins TRBV5-1 to TRBJ1-3; 12 nucleotides match TRBD1. The CDR3 runs 18 residues. Per the germline V gene, CDR1 is SGHRS and CDR2 is YFSETQ. With 1 base clipped from V and 2 bases from J, the junction kept 7 bases outside the gene matches. The DNA for the CDR3 is TGCGCCAGCAGCTTGACCGGGACAGGGGGCTATACTGGAAACACCATATATTTT. Translated, it gives CASSLTGTGGYTGNTIYF.

This clone has just a few counts. The chain carries TRBV7-9 and TRBJ2-7; 8 positions agree with TRBD2. Germline trimming cut 4 bases from V and 3 bases from J; bases unmatched to any gene: 8. This CDR3 is 15 amino acids long. Germline CDR1 reads SEHNR; CDR2 reads FQNEAQ (reference sequence). CDR3 DNA sequence: TGTGCCAGCAGCTCTAGCGGGCCCGGGGGCTACGAGCAGTACTTC. Translating it yields CASSSSGPGGYEQYF.

This rearrangement joins TRBV18 to TRBJ2-5; TRBD1 aligns across 7 bases. This CDR3 is built from 13 residues. Per the germline V gene, CDR1 is KGHSH and CDR2 is LQKENI. With 5 bases clipped from V and 1 base from J, the junction kept 1 base outside the gene matches. For the CDR3, the DNA is TGTGCCAGCTCAGGGACAGCCCAAGAGACCCAGTACTTC. Encoded protein: CASSGTAQETQYF.

This clone was seen once. The J gene is TRBJ1-1, the V gene TRBV6-1, with TRBD1 matching 8 bases. Germline V gives CDR1 MNHNS, CDR2 SASEGT. V lost 6 bases to trimming and J lost 1 base; unmatched junction nucleotides: 4. The CDR3 contains 14 residues. Here the CDR3 DNA reads TGTGCCAGCAGGGTGGGACAGGCGAACACTGAAGCTTTCTTT. As protein: CASRVGQANTEAFF.

This sequence joins TRBV4-1 and TRBJ2-1; 7 positions agree with TRBD2. Germline loops: CDR1 MGHRA, CDR2 YSYEKL. V shed 0 bases and J 0 bases; nucleotides not matched to a gene: 2. CDR3 length: 16 residues. The CDR3 DNA reads as TGCGCCAGCAGCCAAGATCGGACTAGCTCCTACAATGAGCAGTTCTTC. It is translated as CASSQDRTSSYNEQFF.

This clone was found a few times. Other DNA sequences of this sample code for an identical CDR3. The chain uses TRBV5-5 and TRBJ2-5, with a weak D call TRBD2 (5 bases). The CDR3 covers 14 residues. Germline V gene sequence: CDR1 SGHKS, CDR2 YYEKEE (reference sequence). V was trimmed by 0 bases and J by 4 bases, leaving 10 bases between them. CDR3 amino acids: CASSLAAGGETQYF. The CDR3, as DNA: TGTGCCAGCAGCTTGGCCGCAGGAGGAGAGACCCAGTACTTC.

This chain connects TRBV5-1 to TRBJ2-7, with 12 bases fitting TRBD1. The CDR3 spans 16 residues. Losses at the gene ends were 6 bases for V and 7 bases for J; bases not matched to a gene: 14. The germline gives CDR1 SGHRS, CDR2 YFSETQ. CDR3 DNA: TGCGCCAGCATTAGCTTCCCGGGACAGGGGGCAGGGGAGCAGTACTTC. It translates to CASISFPGQGAGEQYF.

This chain links TRBV18 with TRBJ1-1; weak D call: TRBD1 (5 bases). This CDR3 comprises 13 residues. The V gene's germline CDR1 is KGHSH and CDR2 LQKENI. Trimming stripped 5 bases from V and 4 bases from J, with 11 bases between. The chain's CDR3 is CASSSGGGTEAFF. CDR3 DNA: TGTGCCAGCTCATCGGGCGGGGGCACTGAAGCTTTCTTT.

This clone was counted a single time. The gene calls are TRBV28 and TRBJ2-5; 10 nucleotides agree with TRBD1. Germline lookup yields CDR1 MDHEN and CDR2 SYDVKM. CDR3 length: 14 amino acids. Trimming removed 6 bases from V and 3 bases from J; junction bases left unmatched: 4. The CDR3 loop reads CASSAGTGEETQYF. The CDR3 DNA follows: TGTGCCAGCAGCGCCGGGACAGGGGAAGAGACCCAGTACTTC.

The chain uses TRBV4-1 and TRBJ1-5, with D perhaps TRBD1 (6 bases). The germline gives CDR1 MGHRA, CDR2 YSYEKL. This CDR3 comprises 19 residues. Trimming left V 4 bases short and J 2 bases short, with 24 bases between. This CDR3 reads CASSLLGPQGLGGNQPQHF. In nucleotides, the CDR3 is TGCGCCAGCAGCCTCCTAGGGCCTCAGGGGCTTGGGGGCAATCAGCCCCAGCATTTT.

The chain uses TRBV6-1 and TRBJ2-7, with a tentative D call TRBD1 (5 bases). Trimming removed 2 bases from V and 5 bases from J, with 10 bases in between. This CDR3 is built from 13 residues. Germline V gene sequence: CDR1 MNHNS, CDR2 SASEGT. CDR3 sequence: CASSEMSRDEQYF. CDR3 bases: TGTGCCAGCAGTGAAATGAGCAGGGACGAGCAGTACTTC.

V and J are TRBV27 and TRBJ2-1; the D gene is possibly TRBD1 (6 bases). The germline V gene encodes CDR1 MNHEY and CDR2 SMNVEV (reference sequence). The V and J ends lost 5 bases and 8 bases respectively, with 13 bases between them. The CDR3 contains 13 residues. The chain's CDR3 is CASSPQGIYEQFF. Here the CDR3 DNA reads TGTGCCAGCAGTCCGCAGGGGATCTATGAGCAGTTCTTC.

The chain links TRBV27 to TRBJ1-1; possibly TRBD1 for D (6 bases). CDR1 and CDR2 (germline): MNHEY, SMNVEV (reference sequence). V lost 8 bases and J 1 base, leaving 17 bases between the germline ends. CDR3 length: 15 amino acids. The DNA for the CDR3 is TGTGCCAGCTCCGGCGGGGGCGGCCGGAACACTGAAGCTTTCTTT. Translated, it gives CASSGGGGRNTEAFF.

This rearrangement joins TRBV7-2 to TRBJ2-7, with 9 bases identical to TRBD2. The CDR3 has 14 residues. The V gene's germline CDR1 is SGHTA and CDR2 FQGNSA. The J segment lost 3 bases and the V segment lost 3 bases, leaving 3 bases of the junction unmatched. Here the CDR3 DNA reads TGTGCCAGCAGCTTTGTTAGCGGGAGCTACGAGCAGTACTTC. It codes for CASSFVSGSYEQYF.

The chain is built from TRBV27 and TRBJ2-7; D might be TRBD1 (5 bases). The V gene's germline CDR1 is MNHEY and CDR2 SMNVEV (reference sequence). The V end lost 5 bases, the J end lost 7 bases, and 12 bases lay between the germline ends. CDR3 length equals 12 residues. The DNA for the CDR3 is TGTGCCAGCAGTACTCGCCCAGGGGAGCAGTACTTC. It is translated as CASSTRPGEQYF.

This chain links TRBV2 with TRBJ1-2; D not certain. V was pared by 6 bases and J by 4 bases, with 21 bases between. Germline CDR1 and CDR2: SNHLY and FYNNEI. The CDR3 length is 16 residues. The CDR3: CASSPVGGVEGYGYTF. CDR3 in DNA: TGTGCCAGCAGCCCTGTGGGCGGGGTTGAGGGCTATGGCTACACCTTC.

The gene calls are TRBV10-1 and TRBJ2-5, with D tentatively TRBD2 (5 bases). Trimming took off 2 bases at V and 2 bases at J, with 12 bases between the two ends. The CDR3 covers 15 residues. Germline values: CDR1 WNHNN, CDR2 SYGVQD (reference sequence). The CDR3 region has the DNA TGCGCCAGCAGTGAGGAGTCGGGAAGGCAAGAGACCCAGTACTTC. Translating gives CASSEESGRQETQYF.

The rearrangement links TRBV6-5 to TRBJ1-2, with TRBD1 as a possible D gene (5 bases). This CDR3 region has 15 residues. V gave up 0 bases and J gave up 2 bases, with 10 bases separating them. Per the germline V gene, CDR1 is MNHEY and CDR2 is SVGAGI. The CDR3 DNA is TGTGCCAGCAGTTACTCTAACAGGTGGAACTATGGCTACACCTTC. The encoded protein is CASSYSNRWNYGYTF.